The 29 T cell receptor beta chains in this list originate from one sample, sequenced in a study of cytomegalovirus exposure and HLA in healthy donors. The PCR contained 60 Vbeta and 13 Jbeta primers. Sequencing was performed with immunoSEQ multiplex PCR; in TCRdb, only in-frame clones are kept and a portion is missing. The repertoire holds approximately 120,000 clones, with approximately 71% as singletons. Sequencing was done on a sample of PBMCs. Every receptor here comes from a woman in her 70s in good health and CMV-seropositive.

This sequence joins TRBV4-1 and TRBJ1-6; TRBD1 matches at 9 bases. Germline V gene lookup returns CDR1 MGHRA and CDR2 YSYEKL. The CDR3 covers 15 residues. V was pared by 3 bases and J by 8 bases, with 5 bases of the junction left unmatched. In nucleotides, the CDR3 is TGCGCCAGCAGCCAGCAACAGGGGGCAGATTCACCCCTCCACTTT. It specifies CASSQQQGADSPLHF.

The chain links TRBV27 to TRBJ2-6; D call uncertain. CDR1 is MNHEY, CDR2 SMNVEV, per germline (reference sequence). The V end lost 5 bases, the J end lost 4 bases, and 15 bases lay between the germline ends. This CDR3 is 16 amino acids long. The DNA of the CDR3 is TGTGCCAGCAGTAGATCCTGGCCCCCCGGGGCCAACGTCCTGACTTTC. Translating gives CASSRSWPPGANVLTF.

This chain joins TRBV25-1 and TRBJ2-7, with 8 nucleotides matching TRBD1. V shed 4 bases and J 5 bases; nucleotides not matched to a gene: 7. CDR1 and CDR2 (germline): MGHDK, SYGVNS. The CDR3 covers 14 residues. As DNA, the CDR3 is TGTGCCAGCAGTGGGCAGACAGGGGCCGACGAGCAGTACTTC. Amino acid sequence: CASSGQTGADEQYF.

The V call is TRBV5-6, the J call TRBJ2-1; 8 bases agree with TRBD2. With V trimmed by 0 bases and J by 6 bases, 8 bases remained unmatched. Germline CDR1 is SGHDT and CDR2 is YYEEEE. This CDR3 is built from 16 residues. In nucleotides, the CDR3 is TGTGCCAGCAGCTTGGCCGCGGGGGGTTGGGGCAATGAGCAGTTCTTC. This translates into CASSLAAGGWGNEQFF.

The chain recombines TRBV7-9 with TRBJ2-7; a possible D gene is TRBD1 (7 bases). Germline V gene sequence: CDR1 SEHNR, CDR2 FQNEAQ (reference sequence). V shed 5 bases and J shed 4 bases, with 12 bases lying between them. This CDR3 contains 13 residues. CDR3 sequence reads: CASSQGGPYEQYF. The CDR3 nucleotides read TGTGCCAGCAGCCAGGGGGGTCCATACGAGCAGTACTTC.

The chain combines TRBV29-1 with TRBJ1-1; D unresolved. The V end was cut by 3 bases, the J end by 0 bases, with 8 bases between. This CDR3 has 13 residues. CDR1 and CDR2 (germline): SQVTM, ANQGSEA. CDR3 region: CSVDAVLNTEAFF. CDR3 nucleotides: TGCAGCGTTGACGCGGTCTTGAACACTGAAGCTTTCTTT.

As DNA, the CDR3 is TGTGCCAGCAGCTCGGACGGGGGAAGCTATGGCTACACCTTC. This sequence encodes CASSSDGGSYGYTF. The J gene is TRBJ1-2, the V gene TRBV7-2; the D gene is possibly TRBD1 (5 bases). V shed 4 bases and J shed 4 bases, with 13 bases lying between them. The CDR3 has 14 amino acids. CDR1 and CDR2 from the germline V gene are SGHTA and FQGNSA.

The V gene is TRBV7-2, the J gene TRBJ1-4, with unresolved D. The CDR3 runs 15 residues. Per germline, CDR1 SGHTA and CDR2 FQGNSA. Trimming left V 2 bases short and J 8 bases short, with 15 bases between. The CDR3 coding sequence is TGTGCCAGCAGCTTAACGCCCAGAGGAGGGGAAAAACTGTTTTTT. Amino acid sequence: CASSLTPRGGEKLFF.

The CDR3 loop reads CASSFRTGGGYTF. CDR3 coding DNA: TGTGCCAGCAGTTTCCGGACAGGGGGTGGCTACACCTTC. This rearrangement joins TRBV6-5 to TRBJ1-2, with 10 bases lining up with TRBD1. V lost 4 bases to trimming and J lost 7 bases; unmatched junction nucleotides: 3. The CDR3 extends over 13 amino acids. Germline V gene sequence: CDR1 MNHEY, CDR2 SVGAGI.

The chain is built from TRBV6-1 and TRBJ2-7; TRBD1 matches 10 bases. The CDR3 has 14 amino acids. The junction had 2 bases not matched to a gene; V was cut back by 0 bases and J by 6 bases. Germline V gene data show CDR1 as MNHNS and CDR2 as SASEGT. The CDR3 reads CASSEADRGLEQYF. The CDR3 bases are TGTGCCAGCAGTGAAGCAGACAGGGGGCTCGAGCAGTACTTC.

The rearrangement joins TRBV5-4 to TRBJ2-7, with D perhaps matching TRBD1 (8 bases). Trimming left V 4 bases short and J 4 bases short, with 18 bases between. Germline V CDR1 and CDR2: SGHNT, YYREEE (reference sequence). This CDR3 spans 15 amino acids. The CDR3 spells CASSRTTGGEYEQYF. CDR3 coding DNA: TGTGCCAGCAGCCGCACAACAGGGGGGGAATACGAGCAGTACTTC.

V and J are TRBV2 and TRBJ1-4; D is perhaps TRBD1 (5 bases). CDR1 and CDR2 from the germline V gene are SNHLY and FYNNEI. The CDR3 covers 13 residues. V was trimmed by 7 bases and J by 10 bases, leaving 16 bases between them. Here the CDR3 reads CASNREAGGKLFF. The CDR3 nucleotides read TGTGCCAGCAACCGGGAGGCCGGGGGAAAACTGTTTTTT. The whole variable domain, filled in from reference TRBV2 and TRBJ1-4, reads EPEVTQTPSHQVTQMGQEVILRCVPISNHLYFYWYRQILGQKVEFLVSFYNNEISEKSEIFDDQFSVERPDGSNFTLKIRSTKLEDSAMYFCASNREAGGKLFFGSGTQLSVL.

The chain is built from TRBV5-6 and TRBJ1-5; 10 nucleotides agree with TRBD1. V trimming: 6 bases; J trimming: 5 bases; junction bases outside the gene matches: 8. Looked up from germline, CDR1 is SGHDT and CDR2 is YYEEEE. This CDR3 has 15 residues. In nucleotides, the CDR3 is TGTGCCAGCACCCGATGGGACAGGGGCTATCAGCCCCAGCATTTT. As protein: CASTRWDRGYQPQHF.

The gene calls are TRBV4-1 and TRBJ2-3, with TRBD2 matching 9 bases. Germline CDR1 and CDR2: MGHRA and YSYEKL. The length of the CDR3 is 15 residues. The junction had 10 bases not matched to a gene; V was cut back by 7 bases and J by 5 bases. CDR3 loop: CASTLGTSMGDTQYF. Written as DNA, the CDR3 is TGCGCCAGCACCCTCGGGACTAGCATGGGAGATACGCAGTATTTT.

This chain joins TRBV29-1 and TRBJ2-2; TRBD2 aligns across 15 bases. The CDR3 covers 15 residues. The germline gives CDR1 SQVTM, CDR2 ANQGSEA. V gave up 5 bases and J gave up 7 bases; unmatched junction bases: 5. CDR3 in DNA: TGCAGCGTTAGGACTAGCGGGGGGGTAATCGGGGAGCTGTTTTTT. Translating gives CSVRTSGGVIGELFF.

This clone has a handful of counts. V and J are TRBV19 and TRBJ1-2, with 7 nucleotides matching TRBD1. Germline lookup yields CDR1 LNHDA and CDR2 SQIVND (reference sequence). The V gene end was trimmed by 4 bases and the J gene end by 1 base; junction bases not matched to a gene: 6. The CDR3 runs 15 residues. The CDR3 DNA reads as TGTGCCAGTAGTACTCCACAGGGGTTTAACTATGGCTACACCTTC. Encoded protein: CASSTPQGFNYGYTF.

The CDR3 coding sequence is TGCGCCAGCAGCTTCTTTTCAGGGGAAGGTAATGGCTACACCTTC. Translating it yields CASSFFSGEGNGYTF. This sequence joins TRBV5-1 and TRBJ1-2; possibly TRBD1 for D (6 bases). The V gene's germline CDR1 is SGHRS and CDR2 YFSETQ. The germline V and J ends were trimmed by 2 bases and 6 bases, with 17 bases remaining between them. CDR3 length: 15 amino acids.

The gene calls are TRBV7-2 and TRBJ2-7; the match to TRBD2 covers 13 bases. Germline V CDR1 and CDR2: SGHTA, FQGNSA. CDR3 length: 14 amino acids. V dropped 4 bases and J dropped 7; count of bases not matched to a gene: 4. The CDR3 loop is CASSSGLAGNEQYF. CDR3 bases: TGTGCCAGCAGCTCGGGACTAGCGGGGAATGAGCAGTACTTC. The full variable domain, with the rest looked up from reference TRBV7-2 and TRBJ2-7, is GAGVSQSPSNKVTEKGKDVELRCDPISGHTALYWYRQSLGQGLEFLIYFQGNSAPDKSGLPSDRFSAERTGGSVSTLTIQRTQQEDSAVYLCASSSGLAGNEQYFGPGTRLTVT.

The rearrangement links TRBV7-2 to TRBJ2-1, with 8 positions matching TRBD1. From germline, CDR1 is SGHTA and CDR2 FQGNSA. The ends lost 1 base at V and 4 bases at J; junction bases unmatched: 3. The CDR3 is made up of 15 amino acids. CDR3 amino acids: CASSLVGQEYNEQFF. For the CDR3, the DNA is TGTGCCAGCAGCTTAGTGGGACAGGAGTACAATGAGCAGTTCTTC.

This clone was seen a few times. The chain recombines TRBV7-2 with TRBJ1-6, with D uncertain. Trimming shortened V by 4 bases and J by 5 bases, and 9 bases separated the two germline ends. The CDR3 contains 14 residues. Germline V gives CDR1 SGHTA, CDR2 FQGNSA. The CDR3 here is CASSSRENNSPLHF. Here the CDR3 DNA reads TGTGCCAGCAGCTCCCGGGAAAATAATTCACCCCTCCACTTT.

The chain joins TRBV7-4 to TRBJ1-1, with unresolved D. The CDR3 loop spans 19 amino acids. Trimming pared 5 bases from V and 1 base from J, leaving 26 bases between. The V gene's germline CDR1 is SGHVT and CDR2 SQSDAQ. CDR3 coding DNA: TGTGCCAGCAGCCCGACGCTTGGAGTGGGTCGAGTATCGAACACTGAAGCTTTCTTT. It specifies CASSPTLGVGRVSNTEAFF. Full variable domain (remainder filled in from reference TRBV7-4 and TRBJ1-1): GAGVSQSPRYKVAKRGRDVALRCDSISGHVTLYWYRQTLGQGSEVLTYSQSDAQRDKSGRPSGRFSAERPERSVSTLKIQRTEQGDSAVYLCASSPTLGVGRVSNTEAFFGQGTRLTVV.

This chain uses TRBV5-1 with TRBJ2-1; the match to TRBD1 covers 7 bases. This CDR3 spans 15 amino acids. Germline V CDR1 and CDR2: SGHRS, YFSETQ. V was clipped by 3 bases and J by 3 bases; unmatched bases: 6. The CDR3 sequence: CASSSSGTDYNEQFF. In DNA, the CDR3 is TGCGCCAGCAGCTCCTCCGGGACAGACTACAATGAGCAGTTCTTC. Based on the CDR3 plus reference TRBV5-1 and TRBJ2-1, the full variable domain is KAGVTQTPRYLIKTRGQQVTLSCSPISGHRSVSWYQQTPGQGLQFLFEYFSETQRNKGNFPGRFSGRQFSNSRSEMNVSTLELGDSALYLCASSSSGTDYNEQFFGPGTRLTVL.

This chain uses TRBV6-1 with TRBJ1-5, with 7 positions matching TRBD1. The CDR3 runs 14 residues. Per germline, CDR1 MNHNS and CDR2 SASEGT. J lost 6 bases, V lost 9 bases, and 11 bases had no gene match. For the CDR3, the DNA is TGTGCCAGTGACCCGGGAGACAGGGTTCAGCCCCAGCATTTT. Its translation: CASDPGDRVQPQHF.

The CDR3 nucleotides are TGCGCCAGCAGTGGCCAACAGGGCTATGGCTACACCTTC. Residues: CASSGQQGYGYTF. This chain connects TRBV10-2 to TRBJ1-2, with D possibly being TRBD1 (6 bases). This CDR3 is 13 amino acids long. Trimming shortened V by 4 bases and J by 4 bases, and 10 bases separated the two germline ends. From germline, CDR1 is WSHSY and CDR2 SAAADI.

This chain connects TRBV20-1 to TRBJ1-2; D may be TRBD1 (5 bases). The germline V gene encodes CDR1 DFQATT and CDR2 SNEGSKA (reference sequence). The CDR3 loop spans 11 amino acids. V lost 3 bases and J lost 7, with 9 bases in between. CDR3 sequence (DNA): TGCAGTGCTAGTTGGGGGGGTGGCTACACCTTC. Its translation: CSASWGGGYTF.

This clone was seen only a few times. The gene calls are TRBV19 and TRBJ1-5; no clear D gene. This CDR3 has 15 amino acids. The ends were cut back, 0 bases at V and 3 bases at J, with 9 bases in the middle. CDR1 is LNHDA, CDR2 SQIVND, per germline (reference sequence). The CDR3 loop reads CASSIDLENNQPQHF. CDR3 nucleotide sequence: TGTGCCAGTAGTATAGATCTGGAGAACAATCAGCCCCAGCATTTT.

This clone came up a few times. V and J are TRBV10-3 and TRBJ2-7, with TRBD2 matching over 12 bases. Germline loops: CDR1 ENHRY, CDR2 SYGVKD. Trimming at V came to 6 bases and at J to 3 bases, leaving 6 bases not matched to a gene. The CDR3 loop spans 15 amino acids. The CDR3 nucleotides are TGTGCCATCAGCCCTAGCGGGGGGGAGTTCTACGAGCAGTACTTC. Amino acids: CAISPSGGEFYEQYF.

The chain has TRBV29-1 and TRBJ2-2; D unresolved. V lost 6 bases to trimming and J lost 1 base, with 9 bases between them. This CDR3 contains 13 residues. Germline lookup yields CDR1 SQVTM and CDR2 ANQGSEA. The CDR3 bases are TGCAGCGTGCCGCGGAAGAACACCGGGGAGCTGTTTTTT. It encodes CSVPRKNTGELFF.

The chain recombines TRBV2 with TRBJ2-3; 8 bases are shared with TRBD2. CDR3 length: 15 amino acids. Germline-derived CDR1 and CDR2 are SNHLY and FYNNEI. With V trimmed by 5 bases and J by 0 bases, 4 bases remained unmatched. CDR3 residues: CASSPTSGSTDTQYF. The CDR3 nucleotides are TGTGCCAGCAGTCCCACTAGCGGAAGCACAGATACGCAGTATTTT.